These 25 T cell receptor beta chains were all obtained from the same sample, sequenced in a study of cytomegalovirus exposure and HLA in healthy donors. The protocol was immunoSEQ multiplex PCR, while the TCRdb copy is restricted to in-frame clones and leaves out a portion. Counted here are around 140,000 clones, roughly 89% occurring once; the ten biggest clones make up more than 1%. Sequencing was performed on PBMCs. These receptors originate from a woman in her late teens or twenties in good health and CMV-seronegative.

V and J are TRBV7-9 and TRBJ1-1, with D maybe TRBD1 (5 bases). The V and J ends lost 1 base and 0 bases respectively, with 9 bases between them. The CDR3 length is 15 residues. Germline lookup yields CDR1 SEHNR and CDR2 FQNEAQ (reference sequence). CDR3 sequence reads: CASSLGDRVNTEAFF. CDR3 DNA sequence: TGTGCCAGCAGCTTAGGCGACAGAGTGAACACTGAAGCTTTCTTT.

This chain connects TRBV19 to TRBJ2-6; D might be TRBD1 (5 bases). This CDR3 spans 17 amino acids. V gave up 5 bases and J gave up 2 bases, with 16 bases separating them. From germline, CDR1 is LNHDA and CDR2 SQIVND (reference sequence). The CDR3, as DNA: TGTGCCAGTAGTGGATTTTTATGGGGCGCTGGGGCCAACGTCCTGACTTTC. It codes for CASSGFLWGAGANVLTF.

V gene TRBV11-2 combines with J gene TRBJ2-5; 8 bases agree with TRBD2. There are 16 residues in the CDR3. The J segment lost 4 bases and the V segment lost 4 bases, leaving 11 bases of the junction unmatched. Germline CDR1 reads SGHAT; CDR2 reads FQNNGV. CDR3 residues: CASSSHRGGPTETQYF. DNA for the CDR3: TGTGCCAGCAGCTCTCACCGGGGGGGGCCCACAGAGACCCAGTACTTC.

The chain joins TRBV19 to TRBJ2-7; TRBD2 might be the D (5 bases). The CDR3 extends over 13 amino acids. V was pared by 6 bases and J by 10 bases, with 19 bases between. Germline-derived CDR1 and CDR2 are LNHDA and SQIVND (reference sequence). The CDR3 spells CASSTPRGIGQYF. The CDR3 DNA is TGTGCCAGTAGCACTCCGAGAGGGATAGGTCAGTACTTC.

This sequence joins TRBV6-1 and TRBJ1-1, with 9 bases matching TRBD1. The CDR3 loop spans 14 amino acids. Looked up from germline, CDR1 is MNHNS and CDR2 is SASEGT. The trim removed 6 bases at V and 7 bases at J, leaving 9 bases unmatched. CDR3 bases: TGTGCCAGCAGGCCGGGACAGGGAAGGGGTGAAGCTTTCTTT. Encoded protein: CASRPGQGRGEAFF.

The chain combines TRBV2 with TRBJ1-2, with D tentatively TRBD1 (5 bases). The CDR3 totals 14 residues. Germline V CDR1 and CDR2: SNHLY, FYNNEI. The germline V and J ends were trimmed by 3 bases and 7 bases, with 15 bases remaining between them. In DNA, the CDR3 is TGTGCCAGCAGTGATGTTTCGGGACTGGGTGGCTACACCTTC. The encoded protein is CASSDVSGLGGYTF. The full variable domain, in which reference TRBV2 and TRBJ1-2 provide the parts outside the CDR3, is EPEVTQTPSHQVTQMGQEVILRCVPISNHLYFYWYRQILGQKVEFLVSFYNNEISEKSEIFDDQFSVERPDGSNFTLKIRSTKLEDSAMYFCASSDVSGLGGYTFGSGTRLTVV.

This clone occurred a few times. This chain uses TRBV5-4 with TRBJ2-5, with D possibly TRBD2 on 6 matching bases. This CDR3 spans 15 amino acids. Germline CDR1 reads SGHNT; CDR2 reads YYREEE (reference sequence). Trimming removed 0 bases at V and 1 base at J, with 10 bases between. The chain's CDR3 is CASSLEWDSQETQYF. In DNA, the CDR3 is TGTGCCAGCAGCTTGGAATGGGACTCCCAAGAGACCCAGTACTTC. Full variable domain (remainder filled in from reference TRBV5-4 and TRBJ2-5): ETGVTQSPTHLIKTRGQQVTLRCSSQSGHNTVSWYQQALGQGPQFIFQYYREEENGRGNFPPRFSGLQFPNYSSELNVNALELDDSALYLCASSLEWDSQETQYFGPGTRLLVL.

The rearrangement uses TRBV19 and TRBJ1-1; 10 bases map to TRBD1. Germline CDR1 and CDR2: LNHDA and SQIVND (reference sequence). The CDR3 length is 16 residues. With 4 bases clipped from V and 6 bases from J, the junction kept 11 bases outside the gene matches. CDR3 in DNA: TGTGCCAGTAGTACCCAGACAGGGGGCGATGGCGCTGAAGCTTTCTTT. Protein sequence: CASSTQTGGDGAEAFF.

J is TRBJ1-1 and V is TRBV6-5; 11 positions match TRBD1. With V trimmed by 5 bases and J by 10 bases, 6 bases remained unmatched. This CDR3 is 13 amino acids long. Germline assignment: CDR1 MNHEY and CDR2 SVGAGI. The CDR3 region has the DNA TGTGCCAGCAGTCCGGGACAGGGGGTGTTAGCTTTCTTT. Translating gives CASSPGQGVLAFF.

This chain links TRBV5-1 with TRBJ2-4, with 9 bases matching TRBD1. The CDR3 covers 17 residues. V dropped 3 bases and J dropped 0; count of bases not matched to a gene: 7. The V gene's germline CDR1 is SGHRS and CDR2 YFSETQ. The CDR3 is CASSSSLTGGAKNIQYF. The CDR3 bases are TGCGCCAGCAGCTCCTCCCTGACAGGGGGAGCCAAAAACATTCAGTACTTC.

This chain joins TRBV11-1 and TRBJ2-1, with a tentative D call TRBD2 (6 bases). V lost 1 base and J 7 bases, leaving 8 bases between the germline ends. Per germline, CDR1 SGHAT and CDR2 FQDESV (reference sequence). The CDR3 has 13 amino acids. CDR3 DNA: TGTGCCAGCAGCTTAGTTGGAGGGAATGAGCAGTTCTTC. This codes for CASSLVGGNEQFF.

The chain recombines TRBV5-6 with TRBJ1-2; 7 nucleotides align to TRBD1. Germline CDR1 is SGHDT and CDR2 is YYEEEE. V lost 2 bases and J lost 4; bases outside the gene matches: 8. The CDR3 spans 15 residues. In DNA, the CDR3 is TGTGCCAGCAGCTTAGAGACCGGGACAGCCTATGGCTACACCTTC. Its protein is CASSLETGTAYGYTF.

The J gene is TRBJ2-7, the V gene TRBV29-1; D perhaps matches TRBD1 (6 bases). V lost 7 bases and J 3 bases, leaving 22 bases between the germline ends. The CDR3 extends over 15 amino acids. CDR1 and CDR2 from the germline V gene are SQVTM and ANQGSEA. DNA of the CDR3: TGCAGCGCCCGGCTTTTAGGGACACGATACTACGAGCAGTACTTC. It specifies CSARLLGTRYYEQYF.

The chain links TRBV4-1 to TRBJ1-6; D remains ambiguous. The CDR3 loop spans 17 amino acids. The V end lost 0 bases, the J end lost 0 bases, and 9 bases lay between the germline ends. Per the germline V gene, CDR1 is MGHRA and CDR2 is YSYEKL. The CDR3 is CASSQDWRSSYNSPLHF. The CDR3 region has the DNA TGCGCCAGCAGCCAAGATTGGAGGAGCTCCTATAATTCACCCCTCCACTTT.

V is TRBV6-5 and J is TRBJ1-4; no firm D call. The CDR3 covers 14 residues. V shed 2 bases and J shed 8 bases, with 12 bases lying between them. Germline loops: CDR1 MNHEY, CDR2 SVGAGI. In nucleotides, the CDR3 is TGTGCCAGCAGTTACGGCCATCCGGGGGAAAAACTGTTTTTT. This gives the protein CASSYGHPGEKLFF.

This clone appeared once. The CDR3 protein is CASRLDMSSGNTIYF. Written as DNA, the CDR3 is TGTGCCAGCAGACTGGACATGAGCTCTGGAAACACCATATATTTT. The chain combines TRBV6-6 with TRBJ1-3; the D gene is possibly TRBD1 (5 bases). V was pared by 6 bases and J by 0 bases, with 12 bases between. CDR3 length equals 15 residues. Per germline, CDR1 MNHNY and CDR2 SVGAGI (reference sequence).

The rearrangement links TRBV5-6 to TRBJ1-4; 7 bases match TRBD1. Germline assignment: CDR1 SGHDT and CDR2 YYEEEE. The trim removed 6 bases at V and 2 bases at J, leaving 7 bases unmatched. CDR3 size: 15 residues. The CDR3 loop reads CASMLIGGTNEKLFF. In nucleotides, the CDR3 is TGTGCCAGCATGCTCATAGGGGGCACTAATGAAAAACTGTTTTTT.

The V gene is TRBV6-5, the J gene TRBJ2-7; TRBD1 aligns across 8 bases. The CDR3 extends over 14 amino acids. V shed 5 bases and J 2 bases; nucleotides not matched to a gene: 5. Germline loops: CDR1 MNHEY, CDR2 SVGAGI. In nucleotides, the CDR3 is TGTGCCAGCAGTCGGGGACAGGAGGCCTACGAGCAGTACTTC. It is translated as CASSRGQEAYEQYF.

The gene calls are TRBV4-1 and TRBJ1-5, with D unresolved. The CDR3 spans 15 residues. In germline, CDR1 is MGHRA, CDR2 YSYEKL. V lost 1 base and J 8 bases, leaving 15 bases between the germline ends. CDR3 sequence reads: CASSQGAVVGEPQHF. The CDR3 bases are TGCGCCAGCAGCCAAGGGGCCGTCGTCGGGGAGCCCCAGCATTTT.

This clone occurred once. The junction and the germline gene differ at one end; a read error may be behind it. The rearrangement uses TRBV11-2 and TRBJ2-3; TRBD2 agrees at 7 bases. The CDR3 has 14 residues. Germline lookup yields CDR1 SGHAT and CDR2 FQNNGV. The CDR3 DNA sequence: TGTGCCAGCAGTTTAGCGGGTGACACAGATACGCAGTATTTT. It yields the protein CASSLAGDTDTQYF.

This clone was detected once. The rearrangement uses TRBV13 and TRBJ1-4; 7 positions match TRBD1. The CDR3 spans 16 residues. CDR1 and CDR2 (germline): PRHDT, FYEKMQ (reference sequence). V gave up 4 bases and J gave up 4 bases; unmatched junction bases: 9. The CDR3 loop is CASSSGGTVINEKLFF. The CDR3 DNA reads TGTGCCAGCAGCTCGGGAGGGACAGTCATTAATGAAAAACTGTTTTTT.

The CDR3 here is CASSLGGARHLVDGYTF. For the CDR3, the DNA is TGTGCCAGCAGTTTAGGGGGGGCGCGTCACCTCGTGGATGGCTACACCTTC. The chain has TRBV6-7 and TRBJ1-2; a weak D match, TRBD1 (6 bases). TRBV6-7 is classed as an ORF, of uncertain function. CDR3 length: 17 residues. V lost 4 bases and J lost 6, with 24 bases in between.

The genes are TRBV27 and TRBJ2-7, with 11 bases lining up with TRBD2. CDR3 length: 15 residues. Germline lookup yields CDR1 MNHEY and CDR2 SMNVEV (reference sequence). J was trimmed by 6 bases and V by 3 bases; bases with no gene match: 7. This CDR3 reads CASSFRTTSGTEQYF. CDR3 coding DNA: TGTGCCAGCAGTTTCCGCACGACTAGCGGGACCGAGCAGTACTTC.

The chain is built from TRBV5-4 and TRBJ2-5, with D uncertain. Trimming took off 3 bases at V and 4 bases at J, with 4 bases between the two ends. Germline lookup yields CDR1 SGHNT and CDR2 YYREEE (reference sequence). The CDR3 loop spans 11 amino acids. The CDR3 DNA follows: TGTGCCAGCAGCTCCGGAGAGACCCAGTACTTC. Its protein is CASSSGETQYF.

V is TRBV15 and J is TRBJ2-3, with D possibly TRBD1 on 6 matching bases. Germline V gene data show CDR1 as LNHNV and CDR2 as YYDKDF (reference sequence). The CDR3 has 16 residues. V lost 2 bases and J lost 3, with 15 bases in between. CDR3: CATSRSKGHLTDTQYF. The CDR3, as DNA: TGTGCCACCAGCAGATCGAAGGGACATCTAACAGATACGCAGTATTTT.